This TCR beta chain was documented in a study of blood T cell repertoires in COVID-19. Study information: The study drew acute and convalescent COVID-19 samples from the United States, Italy and Spain. PBMCs, B-cell-depleted T cells, or T cells provided the cDNA or gDNA that made up the material.

Original processing notes: The assay estimated nucleated cells by amplifying reference gene primers. Measured with immunoSEQ multiplex PCR; TCRdb has only the in-frame clones, and not every one. V and J calls and clone size follow that table, whereas D and trimming were derived from the DNA. Of approximately 170,000 clones listed, about 80% are singletons. This sequence originates from a human donor with acute or convalescent COVID-19. The donor label of this sample is uncertain. Material: peripheral blood.

The CDR3 region has the DNA TGCGCCAGCAGAGACACTAGCGGGGGGAGGGAGACCCAGTACTTC. Its protein product is CASRDTSGGRETQYF. The chain is built from TRBV5-1 and TRBJ2-5, with 12 bases that match TRBD2. Germline-derived CDR1 and CDR2 are SGHRS and YFSETQ. J gave up 5 bases and V 5 bases, and 7 bases lay outside the gene matches. There are 15 residues in the CDR3.